This T cell receptor (beta chain) stems from a study of shared clonotypes between healthy human individuals. Study overall: For every donor, three CD4 naive, three CD4 memory, two CD8 naive and one CD8 memory plates were used.

Clones were sequenced by immunoSEQ multiplex PCR, and TCRdb holds only the in-frame ones, with some missing. This sample yields about 980,000 clones, of which around 80% are seen a single time; roughly 1.5% belongs to the top ten. Germline values: CDR1 MNHEY, CDR2 SMNVEV (reference sequence). The CDR3 has 14 amino acids. The V and J ends lost 2 bases and 5 bases respectively, with 10 bases between them. This TCR was sampled from a man aged 18 to 35 in good health. The chain joins TRBV27 to TRBJ1-5; D call uncertain. Sequencing was done on a sample of memory CD4+ T cells sorted from blood. Subset reported: CD45RA-negative fraction. The CDR3 region has the DNA TGTGCCAGCAGTTTAGGAGGTTTTGATCAGCCCCAGCATTTT. Encoded protein: CASSLGGFDQPQHF.